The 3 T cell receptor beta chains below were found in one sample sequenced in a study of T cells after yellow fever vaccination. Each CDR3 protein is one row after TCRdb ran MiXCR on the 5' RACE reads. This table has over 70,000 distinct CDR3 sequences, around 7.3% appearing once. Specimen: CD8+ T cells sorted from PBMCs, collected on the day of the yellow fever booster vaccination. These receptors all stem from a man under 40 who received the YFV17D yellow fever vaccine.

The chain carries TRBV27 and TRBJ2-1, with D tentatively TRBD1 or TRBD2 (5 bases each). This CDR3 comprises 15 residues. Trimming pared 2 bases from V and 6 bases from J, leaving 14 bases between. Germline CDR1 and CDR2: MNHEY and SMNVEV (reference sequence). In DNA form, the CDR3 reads TGTGCCAGCAGTTTAGGGCAGGGACGTTTCAATGAGCAGTTCTTC. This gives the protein CASSLGQGRFNEQFF.

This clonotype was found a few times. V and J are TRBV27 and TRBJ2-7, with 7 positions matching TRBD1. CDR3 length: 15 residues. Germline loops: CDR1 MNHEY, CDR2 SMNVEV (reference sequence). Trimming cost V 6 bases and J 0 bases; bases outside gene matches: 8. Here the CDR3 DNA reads TGTGCCAGCAGGATGACAGGGACGGCCTCCTACGAGCAGTACTTC. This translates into CASRMTGTASYEQYF.

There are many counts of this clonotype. CDR3 coding DNA: TGTGCCACCCGGGAGAGCTCCTACGAGCAGTACTTC. Its translation is CATRESSYEQYF. The chain recombines TRBV28 with TRBJ2-7, with D maybe TRBD2 (6 bases). V was pared by 10 bases and J by 0 bases, with 10 bases between. Germline CDR1 reads MDHEN; CDR2 reads SYDVKM. The CDR3 runs to 12 residues.